These 8 T cell receptor beta chains were all obtained from the same sample, sequenced in a study of glioma-infiltrating T cells. TCR alpha and beta CDR3 regions were amplified from RNA using iRepertoire nested multiplex PCR. TCRdb recomputed calls from the multiplex PCR reads with MiXCR, one row per CDR3 protein. The sample contains around 99,000 distinct CDR3 sequences, 20% to 25% of which appear only once. Specimen: glioma tissue, nonneoplastic brain tissue, or PBMCs (not recorded which). All receptors come from a human donor with low-grade glioma or glioblastoma, undergoing nonglioma brain surgery, or in good health (not recorded which).

This clonotype showed up many times. The chain uses TRBV29-1 and TRBJ2-3, with D unresolved. Looked up from germline, CDR1 is SQVTM and CDR2 is ANQGSEA. CDR3 length: 14 residues. Trimming removed 3 bases at V and 2 bases at J, with 12 bases between. The CDR3: CSVEGGRPTDTQYF. CDR3 bases: TGCAGCGTTGAGGGTGGAAGACCCACAGATACGCAGTATTTT.

Worth noting for this clonotype: A much larger clonotype is one base distant, so this may be a read error. The rearrangement links TRBV5-1 to TRBJ1-3; 7 bases agree with TRBD1. V shed 3 bases, J shed 3 bases, and the junction held 0 bases outside the gene matches. Germline CDR1 is SGHRS and CDR2 is YFSETQ. This CDR3 is 13 amino acids long. The CDR3 loop reads CASSWDSGNTIYF. Written as DNA, the CDR3 is TGCGCCAGCAGCTGGGACAGTGGAAACACCATATATTTT.

This clonotype has at least ten counts. The chain employs TRBV6-2 or TRBV6-3 and TRBJ2-7; D is ambiguous. Germline CDR1 MNHEY, CDR2 SVGEGT. The CDR3 contains 12 residues. Trimming cost V 1 base and J 2 bases, with 3 bases left between them. CDR3 DNA: TGTGCCAGCAGTTACTTGACCTACGAGCAGTACTTC. This sequence encodes CASSYLTYEQYF.

At least ten counts were recorded for this clonotype. The chain recombines TRBV6-1 with TRBJ2-7; perhaps TRBD2 as D (5 bases). Germline CDR1 and CDR2: MNHNS and SASEGT. V was shortened by 8 bases and J by 7 bases, with 12 bases between the two germline ends. The CDR3 is 11 amino acids. This chain's CDR3 is CASGEIREQYF. The CDR3 region has the DNA TGTGCCAGCGGGGAGATCCGGGAGCAGTACTTC.

This clonotype was seen ten or more times. This chain links TRBV15 with TRBJ1-2, with 10 nucleotides matching TRBD1. V dropped 1 base and J dropped 3; count of bases not matched to a gene: 5. The CDR3 is made up of 16 amino acids. CDR1 LNHNV and CDR2 YYDKDF come from the germline V gene (reference sequence). The CDR3 DNA reads TGTGCCACCAGCAGAGTACCGGGACAGGGGTACTATGGCTACACCTTC. It encodes CATSRVPGQGYYGYTF.

This clonotype was detected ten times or more. V and J are TRBV6-2 or TRBV6-3 and TRBJ1-1; D is perhaps TRBD1 (6 bases). V lost 7 bases and J 1 base, leaving 16 bases between the germline ends. The CDR3 loop spans 15 amino acids. Germline V gene data show CDR1 as MNHEY and CDR2 as SVGEGT. In DNA form, the CDR3 reads TGTGCCAGCATTCGATCCGGGACATGGAACACTGAAGCTTTCTTT. Its protein product is CASIRSGTWNTEAFF.

Comment on this clonotype: A read error may be the cause here, since a much bigger clone is one base away. The chain recombines TRBV11-2 with TRBJ1-3; no clear D gene. The CDR3 extends over 18 amino acids. V was clipped by 0 bases and J by 0 bases, with 15 bases between them. Germline V CDR1 and CDR2: SGHAT, FQNNGV. The CDR3 loop reads CASSLDGDAVPSGNTIYF. The CDR3 DNA follows: TGTGCCAGCAGCTTAGATGGTGATGCGGTCCCCTCTGGAAACACCATATATTTT.

The chain carries TRBV5-5 and TRBJ2-7, with TRBD2 matching over 7 bases. Per the germline V gene, CDR1 is SGHKS and CDR2 is YYEKEE (reference sequence). With 4 bases clipped from V and 1 base from J, the junction kept 5 bases outside the gene matches. The CDR3 covers 14 residues. As DNA, the CDR3 is TGTGCCAGCAGCCTCGGGAGGAGGTCCTACGAGCAGTACTTC. This codes for CASSLGRRSYEQYF.